Below are 26 T cell receptor beta chains sequenced from a single sample in a study of OX40 agonist ivuxolimab in advanced cancers. Data came from immunoSEQ multiplex PCR; TCRdb stores just in-frame clones and leaves some out. This sample yields about 100,000 clones, of which less than 95% are seen a single time; roughly 0.56% belongs to the top ten. The source material was CD4+ or CD8+ T cells sorted from blood, sampled in a trial of the OX40 agonist ivuxolimab. Receptors originate from an adult with an advanced solid tumor such as melanoma, head and neck, liver or kidney cancer.

V and J are TRBV6-1 and TRBJ2-1; 10 nucleotides match TRBD1. The V and J ends lost 2 bases and 10 bases, in that order; junction bases with no gene match: 11. The CDR3 consists of 16 residues. Germline CDR1 is MNHNS and CDR2 is SASEGT. The CDR3 nucleotides read TGTGCCAGCAGTGAAAATCCGGGACAGGGGCCCTGGGAGCAGTTCTTC. Its protein is CASSENPGQGPWEQFF.

The chain has TRBV18 and TRBJ2-2; no clear D. Germline V lookup: CDR1 KGHSH, CDR2 LQKENI. V lost 1 base and J lost 0, with 12 bases in between. This CDR3 has 17 amino acids. Written as DNA, the CDR3 is TGTGCCAGCTCACCACAAAGGATAGGCACGAACACCGGGGAGCTGTTTTTT. Translated: CASSPQRIGTNTGELFF.

This clone was seen only once. V gene TRBV4-2 combines with J gene TRBJ1-3, with TRBD1 as a possible D gene (6 bases). The CDR3 loop spans 15 amino acids. Trimming removed 2 bases from V and 1 base from J, with 9 bases in between. CDR1 is LGHNA, CDR2 YNFKEQ, per germline. CDR3 DNA sequence: TGTGCCAGCAGCCAACCACAGGGTTCTGGAAACACCATATATTTT. Its protein is CASSQPQGSGNTIYF.

This clone is a singleton in its sample. The V gene is TRBV28, the J gene TRBJ2-2; 10 bases fit TRBD1. Losses at the gene ends were 5 bases for V and 7 bases for J; bases not matched to a gene: 7. The germline V gene has CDR1 MDHEN and CDR2 SYDVKM. CDR3 length: 15 amino acids. The chain's CDR3 is CASSPRQGAGGELFF. CDR3 DNA sequence: TGTGCCAGCAGTCCTCGACAGGGGGCGGGCGGGGAGCTGTTTTTT.

This rearrangement joins TRBV18 to TRBJ2-2; a weak D match, TRBD1 (6 bases). The V gene's germline CDR1 is KGHSH and CDR2 LQKENI. The CDR3 runs 14 residues. The germline V and J ends were trimmed by 8 bases and 2 bases, with 12 bases remaining between them. The CDR3 region is CASAGQLNTGELFF. The CDR3 nucleotides are TGTGCCAGCGCAGGACAGCTTAACACCGGGGAGCTGTTTTTT. The entire variable domain, with the rest obtained from reference TRBV18 and TRBJ2-2, is as follows: NAGVMQNPRHLVRRRGQEARLRCSPMKGHSHVYWYRQLPEEGLKFMVYLQKENIIDESGMPKERFSAEFPKEGPSILRIQQVVRGDSAAYFCASAGQLNTGELFFGEGSRLTVL.

The genes are TRBV18 and TRBJ2-7, with D possibly matching TRBD2 (5 bases). Trimming stripped 6 bases from V and 5 bases from J, with 14 bases between. CDR3 length: 13 amino acids. Per the germline V gene, CDR1 is KGHSH and CDR2 is LQKENI. Here the CDR3 reads CASSLSRGNEQYF. CDR3 nucleotides: TGTGCCAGCTCTCTATCTCGGGGAAACGAGCAGTACTTC. Full variable domain (rest looked up from reference TRBV18 and TRBJ2-7): NAGVMQNPRHLVRRRGQEARLRCSPMKGHSHVYWYRQLPEEGLKFMVYLQKENIIDESGMPKERFSAEFPKEGPSILRIQQVVRGDSAAYFCASSLSRGNEQYFGPGTRLTVT.

The chain links TRBV4-3 to TRBJ1-4; D is unresolved. Germline assignment: CDR1 LGHNA and CDR2 YSLEER. The CDR3 covers 16 residues. V lost 1 base and J lost 4, with 13 bases in between. The CDR3 reads CASSQGNRLDNEKLFF. The CDR3 nucleotides are TGCGCCAGCAGCCAAGGAAACAGACTAGATAATGAAAAACTGTTTTTT.

The gene calls are TRBV19 and TRBJ2-3; 9 bases agree with TRBD2. The CDR3 covers 15 residues. The V and J ends lost 3 bases and 6 bases, in that order; junction bases with no gene match: 7. Germline V gene sequence: CDR1 LNHDA, CDR2 SQIVND (reference sequence). CDR3 residues: CASSMALAGTDTQYF. CDR3 DNA sequence: TGTGCCAGTAGTATGGCGCTAGCGGGAACTGATACGCAGTATTTT.

The rearrangement links TRBV27 to TRBJ1-1, with 7 bases aligning to TRBD1. In germline, CDR1 is MNHEY, CDR2 SMNVEV (reference sequence). The V gene end was trimmed by 6 bases and the J gene end by 5 bases; junction bases not matched to a gene: 0. This CDR3 has 11 amino acids. The CDR3 coding sequence is TGTGCCAGCAGGGGACAGACTGAAGCTTTCTTT. Protein product: CASRGQTEAFF.

This clone was recorded only once. This chain joins TRBV30 and TRBJ2-2; D is possibly TRBD1 or TRBD2 (5 bases each). Germline loops: CDR1 GTSNPN, CDR2 SVGIG (reference sequence). CDR3 length: 11 residues. This chain's CDR3 is CLGTKTGELFF. CDR3 bases: TGTCTTGGGACCAAGACCGGGGAGCTGTTTTTT.

V is TRBV4-2 and J is TRBJ2-7; 10 nucleotides match TRBD2. V dropped 0 bases and J dropped 4; count of bases not matched to a gene: 3. The CDR3 extends over 15 amino acids. Germline-derived CDR1 and CDR2 are LGHNA and YNFKEQ. This CDR3 reads CASSQERTSGYEQYF. CDR3 DNA sequence: TGTGCCAGCAGCCAAGAGAGGACTAGCGGATACGAGCAGTACTTC.

V and J are TRBV29-1 and TRBJ2-1; D may be TRBD1 (5 bases). Trimming removed 7 bases from V and 6 bases from J, with 13 bases in between. Germline V CDR1 and CDR2: SQVTM, ANQGSEA. This CDR3 is 12 amino acids long. CDR3 DNA sequence: TGCAGCGCCGACAGAGAAAGCAATGAGCAGTTCTTC. Its protein product is CSADRESNEQFF.

The chain uses TRBV15 and TRBJ2-3; maybe TRBD2 (6 bases). With 0 bases removed from V and 1 base from J, the gap between germline ends came to 8 bases. The CDR3 covers 15 residues. The germline V gene encodes CDR1 LNHNV and CDR2 YYDKDF (reference sequence). The CDR3 nucleotides read TGTGCCACCAGCAGAGATAAGCGGGGCACAGATACGCAGTATTTT. Its translation is CATSRDKRGTDTQYF.

CDR3 loop: CASSDRGHVDTQYF. CDR3 DNA sequence: TGTGCCAGCAGCGACAGGGGGCATGTGGATACGCAGTATTTT. J is TRBJ2-3 and V is TRBV7-9; 10 bases line up with TRBD1. The V and J ends lost 5 bases and 6 bases, in that order; junction bases with no gene match: 5. Germline V gene data show CDR1 as SEHNR and CDR2 as FQNEAQ (reference sequence). This CDR3 has 14 residues.

This clone was found once. J is TRBJ2-1 and V is TRBV28; no clear D. The CDR3 has 16 amino acids. Germline V gene lookup returns CDR1 MDHEN and CDR2 SYDVKM. Trimming stripped 3 bases from V and 2 bases from J, with 14 bases between. CDR3 nucleotides: TGTGCCAGCAGTTTGTTTAAGGGTCCTCCCTACAATGAGCAGTTCTTC. As protein: CASSLFKGPPYNEQFF.

This clone was seen only once. V usage is TRBV7-9 and J usage is TRBJ1-1, with unresolved D. The CDR3 runs 14 residues. Germline V gene data show CDR1 as SEHNR and CDR2 as FQNEAQ (reference sequence). Trimming stripped 1 base from V and 5 bases from J, with 11 bases between. CDR3: CASSLVGRRTEAFF. CDR3 in DNA: TGTGCCAGCAGCTTAGTAGGGCGGCGAACTGAAGCTTTCTTT.

This clone was observed a single time. This chain links TRBV11-1 with TRBJ2-1, with 10 nucleotides matching TRBD2. This CDR3 region has 16 residues. CDR1 SGHAT and CDR2 FQDESV come from the germline V gene (reference sequence). V dropped 5 bases and J dropped 2; count of bases not matched to a gene: 6. DNA for the CDR3: TGTGCCAGCAGCCCCTCCCTAGCGGGAGCCTACAATGAGCAGTTCTTC. This sequence encodes CASSPSLAGAYNEQFF.

This clone was seen only once. The genes are TRBV30 and TRBJ1-2; D is perhaps TRBD1 (5 bases). Trimming shortened V by 5 bases and J by 6 bases, and 13 bases separated the two germline ends. This CDR3 region has 12 residues. Germline-derived CDR1 and CDR2 are GTSNPN and SVGIG (reference sequence). For the CDR3, the DNA is TGTGCCTGGCGGGGGGAAGGCCATGGCTACACCTTC. Protein: CAWRGEGHGYTF.

V gene TRBV4-3 combines with J gene TRBJ2-7, with D uncertain. The CDR3 contains 13 residues. The germline V and J ends were trimmed by 0 bases and 9 bases, with 12 bases remaining between them. Germline loops: CDR1 LGHNA, CDR2 YSLEER. As DNA, the CDR3 is TGCGCCAGCAGCCAAGAGCTATTGGGTGGGCAGTACTTC. It translates to CASSQELLGGQYF.

The rearrangement joins TRBV7-3 to TRBJ2-3, with 11 bases that match TRBD1. The CDR3 runs to 16 residues. Germline V CDR1 and CDR2: SGHTA, FQGTGA. The junction had 7 bases not matched to a gene; V was cut back by 4 bases and J by 4 bases. The CDR3 loop reads CASSSRPGQGADTQYF. Here the CDR3 DNA reads TGTGCCAGCAGCTCACGCCCGGGACAGGGGGCAGATACGCAGTATTTT.

This rearrangement joins TRBV29-1 to TRBJ2-3; no reliable D call. V lost 4 bases to trimming and J lost 6 bases, with 5 bases between them. Germline-derived CDR1 and CDR2 are SQVTM and ANQGSEA. The CDR3 covers 10 residues. CDR3 in DNA: TGCAGCGTTGGGACGGATACGCAGTATTTT. Translation gives CSVGTDTQYF.

This chain connects TRBV13 to TRBJ2-3; 7 bases are a match to TRBD2. Germline loops: CDR1 PRHDT, CDR2 FYEKMQ (reference sequence). This CDR3 has 16 amino acids. Germline trimming cut 5 bases from V and 0 bases from J; bases unmatched to any gene: 8. DNA for the CDR3: TGTGCCAGCAGCCCCCGGAGCGGGGCCAGCACAGATACGCAGTATTTT. This sequence encodes CASSPRSGASTDTQYF. Filled out from reference TRBV13 and TRBJ2-3, the complete variable domain reads AAGVIQSPRHLIKEKRETATLKCYPIPRHDTVYWYQQGPGQDPQFLISFYEKMQSDKGSIPDRFSAQQFSDYHSELNMSSLELGDSALYFCASSPRSGASTDTQYFGPGTRLTVL.

The gene calls are TRBV29-1 and TRBJ2-3, with 7 bases that match TRBD2. V was clipped by 4 bases and J by 5 bases; unmatched bases: 12. The CDR3 length is 15 residues. Germline values: CDR1 SQVTM, CDR2 ANQGSEA. As DNA, the CDR3 is TGCAGCGTTGTCGGAGGTTCATGGGGGGGAGATACGCAGTATTTT. It translates to CSVVGGSWGGDTQYF.

V usage is TRBV6-5 and J usage is TRBJ1-3; TRBD1 aligns across 10 bases. Looked up from germline, CDR1 is MNHEY and CDR2 is SVGAGI. CDR3 size: 12 residues. The V and J ends lost 6 bases and 16 bases, in that order; junction bases with no gene match: 9. The CDR3 loop reads CASRSGTGDFYF. The CDR3 region has the DNA TGTGCCAGCAGGTCCGGGACAGGGGATTTTTATTTT.

The DNA for the CDR3 is TGCGCCAGCAGCGATACAGGGGTGCCTGGAAACACCATATATTTT. Protein sequence: CASSDTGVPGNTIYF. The chain links TRBV5-1 to TRBJ1-3, with 7 bases lining up with TRBD1. V shed 4 bases, J shed 2 bases, and the junction held 6 bases outside the gene matches. This CDR3 spans 15 amino acids. The V gene's germline CDR1 is SGHRS and CDR2 YFSETQ.

The rearrangement uses TRBV12-1 and TRBJ2-7; the listed D gene, TRBD2, was not tested against the DNA. TRBV12-1 is tagged as a pseudogene. CDR3 length: 19 amino acids. The CDR3 coding sequence is TGTGCCAGCAGCTACAGGGAGGGGAGCCTGGCGGGAGAATTCGGCGAGCAGTACTTC. Residues: CASSYREGSLAGEFGEQYF.